One and the same sample provided the 2 T cell receptor beta chains below, sequenced in a study of control samples from healthy donors and cancer patients (dated by TCRdb to the early 2020s). The protocol used for the library was the immunoSEQ multiplex PCR assay. This immuneACCESS table, as held by TCRdb, lists in-frame sequences with V and J called but not all clones. Of the missing ones, under half trace to an unresolved V gene in checked studies; the others have no known cause. This sample gives 50,000 to 65,000 clones in total; about nine tenths of them show up just once. The ten largest account for around 1.3% of the sample. The material sequenced was PBMCs. The receptors stem from a woman aged 50 to 60 with colorectal cancer.

This chain uses TRBV19 with TRBJ1-2; D unclear. The CDR3 extends over 12 amino acids. Trimming removed 4 bases at V and 6 bases at J, with 9 bases between. From germline, CDR1 is LNHDA and CDR2 SQIVND (reference sequence). CDR3 loop: CASSTDGDGYTF. CDR3 DNA sequence: TGTGCCAGTAGTACCGACGGGGATGGCTACACCTTC.

There are a few counts of this clone. J is TRBJ1-2 and V is TRBV7-9, with 7 bases lining up with TRBD1. This CDR3 is 14 amino acids long. The V gene's germline CDR1 is SEHNR and CDR2 FQNEAQ (reference sequence). The V and J ends lost 4 bases and 4 bases, in that order; junction bases with no gene match: 6. CDR3 sequence (DNA): TGTGCCAGCAGCTCAGGGACAGTCCCCTATGGCTACACCTTC. Translation: CASSSGTVPYGYTF. Full variable domain (rest looked up from reference TRBV7-9 and TRBJ1-2): DTGVSQNPRHKITKRGQNVTFRCDPISEHNRLYWYRQTLGQGPEFLTYFQNEAQLEKSRLLSDRFSAERPKGSFSTLEIQRTEQGDSAMYLCASSSGTVPYGYTFGSGTRLTVV.